The sample holds a few counts of the clone carrying this T cell receptor (beta chain). This sample was taken from a study of cytomegalovirus exposure and HLA in healthy donors. The study ran its PCR with 60 Vbeta and 13 Jbeta primers. The protocol was immunoSEQ multiplex PCR, while the TCRdb copy is restricted to in-frame clones and leaves out a portion. The sample comprises 60,000 to 70,000 clones, almost 70% of which are singletons, and 15% to 20% rests with the top ten. Specimen: PBMCs. This TCR was sampled from a middle-aged man in good health and CMV-seropositive.

The CDR3 DNA reads as TGTGCCAGCTCACCAGAACAGGGGAGTTCTGGCGAGCAGTACTTC. Protein product: CASSPEQGSSGEQYF. The chain links TRBV18 to TRBJ2-7; the match to TRBD1 covers 7 bases. V lost 2 bases, J lost 6 bases, and 10 bases stayed unmatched. Germline CDR1 KGHSH, CDR2 LQKENI. The CDR3 consists of 15 residues.